A single sample is the source of the 26 T cell receptor beta chains below, sequenced in a study of blood T cells in healthy people across ages (dated by TCRdb to between 2014 and 2016). The library came from 5' RACE. This sample was sequenced with an Illumina HiSeq 2500. A second PCR of about 6 to 11 cycles was performed with a sample-barcoded 5' primer and a J-beta primer mix. TCRdb reran the public reads through fastp at Q25 and MiXCR, keeping productive beta chains. Every distinct CDR3 protein forms one entry, paired with its most common genes and DNA. In this sample the table shows roughly 2 million distinct CDR3 sequences, just under 50% of which occur a single time. The ten largest make up roughly 2% of the sample. Sequencing was carried out using blood. The receptors originated from a woman in her forties in good health.

The chain couples TRBV11-2 to TRBJ2-5; 7 bases fit TRBD2. The CDR3 loop spans 16 amino acids. V was clipped by 0 bases and J by 2 bases; unmatched bases: 6. CDR1 is SGHAT, CDR2 FQNNGV, per germline. The CDR3 here is CASSLDPTGGQETQYF. The CDR3 DNA reads TGTGCCAGCAGCTTAGATCCGACGGGAGGTCAAGAGACCCAGTACTTC.

V gene TRBV6-1 combines with J gene TRBJ1-6; tentative D call: TRBD1 (5 bases). V lost 4 bases to trimming and J lost 0 bases, with 13 bases between them. Germline values: CDR1 MNHNS, CDR2 SASEGT. The CDR3 length is 17 residues. The chain's CDR3 is CASSARGGSSYNSPLHF. In DNA, the CDR3 is TGTGCCAGCAGTGCCCGGGGCGGGAGCTCCTATAATTCACCCCTCCACTTT.

This clonotype was recorded a few times. CDR3 DNA sequence: TGTGCCAGCAGTACCTCCGGGACAGCCAACACAGATACGCAGTATTTT. This gives the protein CASSTSGTANTDTQYF. The chain joins TRBV27 to TRBJ2-3; TRBD1 matches at 7 bases. This CDR3 region has 16 residues. Trimming took 5 bases from V and 2 from J; bases not matched to a gene: 10. The germline gives CDR1 MNHEY, CDR2 SMNVEV (reference sequence).

There are a few counts of this clonotype. The chain has TRBV29-1 and TRBJ2-5; D possibly corresponds to TRBD1 (6 bases). This CDR3 spans 16 amino acids. In germline, CDR1 is SQVTM, CDR2 ANQGSEA. Trimming removed 4 bases at V and 7 bases at J, with 25 bases between. In nucleotides, the CDR3 is TGCAGCGTTGTAGCCCCCTGGACAGCCCAAGAGGGGACCCAGTACTTC. Translation gives CSVVAPWTAQEGTQYF.

This chain connects TRBV7-2 to TRBJ1-1; D not resolved. The V end was cut by 1 base, the J end by 4 bases, with 7 bases between. CDR1 is SGHTA, CDR2 FQGNSA, per germline. The CDR3 is made up of 13 amino acids. The CDR3 DNA reads as TGTGCCAGCAGCTTAGACGAGTTCACTGAAGCTTTCTTT. Translated, it gives CASSLDEFTEAFF.

This chain connects TRBV7-8 to TRBJ2-5; the D gene is possibly TRBD2 (6 bases). Germline loops: CDR1 SGHVS, CDR2 FQNEAQ. This CDR3 comprises 17 residues. V was trimmed by 4 bases and J by 5 bases, leaving 23 bases between them. CDR3 DNA sequence: TGTGCCAGCAGCTCTATGGACCTTTTCGGGAGCATGGAGACCCAGTACTTC. This sequence encodes CASSSMDLFGSMETQYF. The entire variable domain, with the rest obtained from reference TRBV7-8 and TRBJ2-5, is as follows: GAGVSQSPRYKVAKRGQDVALRCDPISGHVSLFWYQQALGQGPEFLTYFQNEAQLDKSGLPSDRFFAERPEGSVSTLKIQRTQQEDSAVYLCASSSMDLFGSMETQYFGPGTRLLVL.

This clonotype appeared a few times. The J gene is TRBJ2-4, the V gene TRBV6-2 or TRBV6-3, with TRBD2 matching 9 bases. With 2 bases clipped from V and 13 bases from J, the junction kept 6 bases outside the gene matches. This CDR3 comprises 13 residues. Germline CDR1 reads MNHEY; CDR2 reads SVGEGT. CDR3 DNA sequence: TGTGCCAGCAGTTACGGGACTAGCCCACGACAGTACTTC. Its translation is CASSYGTSPRQYF.

The chain employs TRBV9 and TRBJ1-6; 10 bases map to TRBD1. The CDR3 extends over 16 amino acids. Germline V lookup: CDR1 SGDLS, CDR2 YYNGEE. V lost 1 base and J lost 5; bases outside the gene matches: 3. The CDR3 protein is CASSVYGTGDNSPLHF. The CDR3 nucleotides are TGTGCCAGCAGCGTATACGGGACAGGGGATAATTCACCCCTCCACTTT.

Turning to this clonotype: The germline gene is not matched at one end of the junction; a read error may be the cause. This chain uses TRBV20-1 with TRBJ2-1; TRBD2 aligns across 11 bases. Per germline, CDR1 DFQATT and CDR2 SNEGSKA (reference sequence). This CDR3 spans 14 amino acids. CDR3 sequence (DNA): TGCAGGGCTAGCGGGGGGCGCTCCTACAATGAGCAGTTCTTC. It translates to CRASGGRSYNEQFF.

This chain connects TRBV20-1 to TRBJ1-6; no reliable D call. The germline V gene encodes CDR1 DFQATT and CDR2 SNEGSKA (reference sequence). The CDR3 sequence is 15 residues long. Trimming cost V 3 bases and J 9 bases, with 18 bases left between them. The CDR3 loop is CSASLQAAYGSPLHF. CDR3 sequence (DNA): TGCAGTGCTAGTCTCCAAGCAGCCTATGGTTCACCCCTCCACTTT.

This clonotype showed up just a few times. The rearrangement links TRBV5-1 to TRBJ2-1, with 7 nucleotides matching TRBD2. The J segment lost 12 bases and the V segment lost 0 bases, leaving 3 bases of the junction unmatched. The CDR3 is 12 residues long. Germline V gene sequence: CDR1 SGHRS, CDR2 YFSETQ. CDR3 sequence: CASSLDPGGQFF. In nucleotides, the CDR3 is TGCGCCAGCAGCTTGGACCCGGGAGGGCAGTTCTTC. The whole variable domain, remainder taken from reference TRBV5-1 and TRBJ2-1, is KAGVTQTPRYLIKTRGQQVTLSCSPISGHRSVSWYQQTPGQGLQFLFEYFSETQRNKGNFPGRFSGRQFSNSRSEMNVSTLELGDSALYLCASSLDPGGQFFGPGTRLTVL.

This clonotype has just a few counts. V usage is TRBV21-1 and J usage is TRBJ2-5; TRBD1, the table's D call, lacks a check against the DNA. TRBV21-1 is assigned pseudogene status. This CDR3 spans 14 amino acids. The CDR3 loop is CASSNGHFQETQYF. The CDR3 bases are TGTGCCAGCAGCAATGGACACTTCCAAGAGACCCAGTACTTC.

V gene TRBV5-1 combines with J gene TRBJ1-2; 9 nucleotides match TRBD1. The V and J ends lost 2 bases and 6 bases, in that order; junction bases with no gene match: 5. This CDR3 comprises 14 residues. Germline V gives CDR1 SGHRS, CDR2 YFSETQ. The CDR3 is CASSFWTGVDGYTF. The CDR3 DNA reads as TGCGCCAGCAGCTTTTGGACAGGGGTCGATGGCTACACCTTC.

This chain connects TRBV4-3 to TRBJ1-2; D unclear. Germline V gene sequence: CDR1 LGHNA, CDR2 YSLEER. The V and J ends lost 4 bases and 5 bases respectively, with 17 bases between them. This CDR3 is built from 15 residues. In DNA form, the CDR3 reads TGCGCCAGCAGCCCCCGACGGATTGGGATTTATGGCTACACCTTC. Protein sequence: CASSPRRIGIYGYTF.

In nucleotides, the CDR3 is TGTGCCAGCAGCTTAGTTAACGTTGGAGGTACTGAAGCTTTCTTT. Translated: CASSLVNVGGTEAFF. The rearrangement links TRBV7-2 to TRBJ1-1; D unclear. The CDR3 runs 15 residues. V was clipped by 1 base and J by 5 bases, with 14 bases between them. Germline-derived CDR1 and CDR2 are SGHTA and FQGNSA.

The chain carries TRBV28 and TRBJ1-1, with D possibly TRBD1 on 5 matching bases. The CDR3 has 21 amino acids. The ends were cut back, 0 bases at V and 0 bases at J, with 26 bases in the middle. Per the germline V gene, CDR1 is MDHEN and CDR2 is SYDVKM. The CDR3 DNA sequence: TGTGCCAGCAGTTTATGCACAGCGCAGCCCTGGGGGTCCTCTATGAACACTGAAGCTTTCTTT. This gives the protein CASSLCTAQPWGSSMNTEAFF. Filled out from reference TRBV28 and TRBJ1-1, the complete variable domain reads DVKVTQSSRYLVKRTGEKVFLECVQDMDHENMFWYRQDPGLGLRLIYFSYDVKMKEKGDIPEGYSVSREKKERFSLILESASTNQTSMYLCASSLCTAQPWGSSMNTEAFFGQGTRLTVV.

This chain joins TRBV7-8 and TRBJ2-1, with 8 bases matching TRBD1. The CDR3 runs 17 residues. Germline values: CDR1 SGHVS, CDR2 FQNEAQ. J lost 0 bases, V lost 3 bases, and 7 bases had no gene match. The CDR3: CASSFGQGSGSYNEQFF. CDR3 DNA sequence: TGTGCCAGCAGCTTCGGACAGGGTTCAGGCTCCTACAATGAGCAGTTCTTC. The full variable domain, in which reference TRBV7-8 and TRBJ2-1 provide the parts outside the CDR3, is GAGVSQSPRYKVAKRGQDVALRCDPISGHVSLFWYQQALGQGPEFLTYFQNEAQLDKSGLPSDRFFAERPEGSVSTLKIQRTQQEDSAVYLCASSFGQGSGSYNEQFFGPGTRLTVL.

This clonotype has just a few counts. This chain joins TRBV25-1 and TRBJ2-1; no clear D. The CDR3 spans 14 residues. The germline gives CDR1 MGHDK, CDR2 SYGVNS. Trimming took 1 base from V and 6 from J, leaving 10 bases between them. CDR3 region: CASSESALANEQFF. CDR3 nucleotides: TGTGCCAGCAGTGAATCGGCTCTCGCCAATGAGCAGTTCTTC. The full variable domain, rest sourced from reference TRBV25-1 and TRBJ2-1, is EADIYQTPRYLVIGTGKKITLECSQTMGHDKMYWYQQDPGMELHLIHYSYGVNSTEKGDLSSESTVSRIRTEHFPLTLESARPSHTSQYLCASSESALANEQFFGPGTRLTVL.

The chain joins TRBV7-6 to TRBJ2-3, with a weak D call TRBD2 (6 bases). CDR3 length: 17 amino acids. The germline V gene encodes CDR1 SGHVS and CDR2 FNYEAQ. Trimming pared 0 bases from V and 0 bases from J, leaving 13 bases between. In DNA form, the CDR3 reads TGTGCCAGCAGCTTAGCCCCGGAGGGCTTCAGCACAGATACGCAGTATTTT. This gives the protein CASSLAPEGFSTDTQYF.

The chain has TRBV6-1 and TRBJ1-5, with D perhaps matching TRBD1 (6 bases). From germline, CDR1 is MNHNS and CDR2 SASEGT. The CDR3 has 15 residues. V lost 7 bases and J lost 1, with 14 bases in between. CDR3: CASTLGAMSNQPQHF. CDR3 sequence (DNA): TGTGCCAGCACCTTGGGGGCCATGAGCAATCAGCCCCAGCATTTT.

This chain links TRBV6-5 with TRBJ2-1; D is uncertain. Trimming removed 6 bases at V and 5 bases at J, with 11 bases between. The CDR3 has 13 amino acids. Germline-derived CDR1 and CDR2 are MNHEY and SVGAGI. In DNA, the CDR3 is TGTGCCAGCAGCCCCCCGGTCGACAATGAGCAGTTCTTC. Translating it yields CASSPPVDNEQFF.

This clonotype was observed a few times. The gene calls are TRBV5-1 and TRBJ2-7; perhaps D is TRBD1 or TRBD2 (5 bases each). Germline-derived CDR1 and CDR2 are SGHRS and YFSETQ. The V gene lost 2 bases and the J gene lost 2 bases, with 17 bases spanning the gap. The CDR3 is 16 amino acids. CDR3 sequence: CASSLSFRDPTYEQYF. The CDR3 bases are TGCGCCAGCAGCTTATCTTTCCGGGACCCTACCTACGAGCAGTACTTC.

The chain couples TRBV6-6 to TRBJ2-7; possibly TRBD1 for D (6 bases). V gave up 7 bases and J gave up 3 bases, with 16 bases separating them. Germline lookup yields CDR1 MNHNY and CDR2 SVGAGI (reference sequence). The CDR3 spans 14 residues. The CDR3 loop is CASIQEGVFYEQYF. CDR3 DNA sequence: TGTGCCAGCATCCAAGAGGGGGTTTTCTACGAGCAGTACTTC.

This chain uses TRBV6-5 with TRBJ2-1, with D perhaps TRBD2 (6 bases). This CDR3 is 16 amino acids long. Germline V gives CDR1 MNHEY, CDR2 SVGAGI. Trimming removed 2 bases from V and 5 bases from J, with 16 bases in between. The DNA for the CDR3 is TGTGCCAGCAGTTACCGGGGGATGGGGATCCACAATGAGCAGTTCTTC. This encodes CASSYRGMGIHNEQFF.

This clonotype was seen a handful of times. V and J are TRBV4-3 and TRBJ2-1; D is undetermined. The CDR3 sequence is 14 residues long. Germline values: CDR1 LGHNA, CDR2 YSLEER. V lost 0 bases, J lost 10 bases, and 13 bases lay in between. CDR3 nucleotide sequence: TGCGCCAGCAGCCAAGATCCCTCACCGAGGGAGCAGTTCTTC. Translating gives CASSQDPSPREQFF.

The chain carries TRBV6-2 or TRBV6-3 and TRBJ1-4; tentatively, D is TRBD1 (5 bases). Germline CDR1 MNHEY, CDR2 SVGEGT. V lost 8 bases and J 5 bases, leaving 12 bases between the germline ends. The CDR3 consists of 13 residues. CDR3 sequence reads: CASVSGWNEKLFF. In DNA form, the CDR3 reads TGTGCCAGCGTGTCAGGGTGGAATGAAAAACTGTTTTTT.